This T cell receptor beta chain was found in a study of blood T cell repertoires in COVID-19. Study context: The United States, Italy and Spain provided the acute and convalescent COVID-19 samples. From T cells, B-cell-depleted T cells, or PBMCs came the material, which was cDNA or gDNA.

Trimming at V came to 3 bases and at J to 1 base, leaving 10 bases not matched to a gene. CDR3 length equals 18 residues. Germline CDR1 and CDR2: SNHLY and FYNNEI. Original processing methods: Amplification of reference gene primers was used by the study to estimate nucleated cell counts. Clones were read by immunoSEQ multiplex PCR, and TCRdb kept only the in-frame ones, dropping some. V and J calls and clone size are those listed in that table; D and trimming were worked out from the DNA. The sample includes 150,000 to 200,000 clones, around 87% of them seen just once. The clonotype originates from a man between 35 and 55 years old with active or convalescent COVID-19. This chain links TRBV2 with TRBJ2-4; 9 bases align to TRBD1. Sequenced material: peripheral blood. This CDR3 is CASSDDYRGHSAKNIQYF. DNA of the CDR3: TGTGCCAGCAGTGATGATTACAGGGGGCACTCTGCCAAAAACATTCAGTACTTC. Full variable domain (missing parts from reference TRBV2 and TRBJ2-4): EPEVTQTPSHQVTQMGQEVILRCVPISNHLYFYWYRQILGQKVEFLVSFYNNEISEKSEIFDDQFSVERPDGSNFTLKIRSTKLEDSAMYFCASSDDYRGHSAKNIQYFGAGTRLSVL.